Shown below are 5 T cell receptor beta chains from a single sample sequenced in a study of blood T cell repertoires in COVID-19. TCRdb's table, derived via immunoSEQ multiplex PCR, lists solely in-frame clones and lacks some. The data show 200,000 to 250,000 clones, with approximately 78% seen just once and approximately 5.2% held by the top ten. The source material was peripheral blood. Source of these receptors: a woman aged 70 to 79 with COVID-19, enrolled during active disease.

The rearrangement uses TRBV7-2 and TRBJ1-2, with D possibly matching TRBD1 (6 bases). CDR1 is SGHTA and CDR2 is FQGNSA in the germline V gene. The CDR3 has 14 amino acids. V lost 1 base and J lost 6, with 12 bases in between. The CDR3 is CASSLGAGANGYTF. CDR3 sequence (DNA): TGTGCCAGCAGCTTAGGGGCAGGGGCGAATGGCTACACCTTC. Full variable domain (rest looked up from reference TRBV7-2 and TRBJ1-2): GAGVSQSPSNKVTEKGKDVELRCDPISGHTALYWYRQSLGQGLEFLIYFQGNSAPDKSGLPSDRFSAERTGGSVSTLTIQRTQQEDSAVYLCASSLGAGANGYTFGSGTRLTVV.

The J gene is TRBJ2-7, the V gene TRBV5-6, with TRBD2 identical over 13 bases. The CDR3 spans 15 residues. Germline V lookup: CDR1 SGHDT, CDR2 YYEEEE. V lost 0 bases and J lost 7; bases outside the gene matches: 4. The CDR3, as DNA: TGTGCCAGCAGCTTGGGGACTAGCGGGAGAGGGGAGCAGTACTTC. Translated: CASSLGTSGRGEQYF.

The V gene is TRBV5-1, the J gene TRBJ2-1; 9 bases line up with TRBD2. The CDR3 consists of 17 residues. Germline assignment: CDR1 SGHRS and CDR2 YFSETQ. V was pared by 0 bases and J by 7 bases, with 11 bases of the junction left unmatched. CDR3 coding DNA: TGCGCCAGCAGCTTGGATACTAGCGGGCACCCCGGGAATGAGCAGTTCTTC. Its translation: CASSLDTSGHPGNEQFF.

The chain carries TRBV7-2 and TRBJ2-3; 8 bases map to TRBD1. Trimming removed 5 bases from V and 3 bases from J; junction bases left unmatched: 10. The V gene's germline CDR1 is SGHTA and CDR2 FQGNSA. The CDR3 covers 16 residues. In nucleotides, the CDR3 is TGTGCCAGCAGCCTAACGACAGGGGAAGGGACAGATACGCAGTATTTT. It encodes CASSLTTGEGTDTQYF.

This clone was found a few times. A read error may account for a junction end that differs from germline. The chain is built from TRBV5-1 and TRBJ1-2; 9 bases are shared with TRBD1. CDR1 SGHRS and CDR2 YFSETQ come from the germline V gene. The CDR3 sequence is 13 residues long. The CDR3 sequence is CASSLKDRGAQCF. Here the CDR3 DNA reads TGCGCCAGCAGCTTGAAGGACAGGGGCGCCCAATGCTTC.